This T cell receptor (beta chain) was sequenced in a study of T cells in Graves' hyperthyroidism and ophthalmopathy. Study observations and caveats: Prediction of ophthalmopathy progression came a median about 6 months pre-onset.

Ten or more counts support this clonotype. Its cognate antigen is unknown. Using RNA transcripts as the source, TCR beta CDR3 regions were amplified. The HTBI primer set was used in a first-round RT-PCR of the TCR CDR3. TCRdb ran MiXCR on the multiplex PCR reads and lists one entry per CDR3 protein. The sample lists approximately 200,000 distinct CDR3 sequences, approximately 20% occurring once. The germline V gene encodes CDR1 MNHNS and CDR2 SASEGT. The CDR3 covers 17 residues. With 3 bases clipped from V and 5 bases from J, the junction kept 15 bases outside the gene matches. The study enrolled patients aged 18 to 65 with newly diagnosed hyperthyroidism of under 2 months' duration. The study excluded patients with uncontrolled infection, other autoimmune disease, pregnancy or lactation. It was 8.5 to 10 ml of fresh peripheral blood that supplied the PBMCs.

This TCR derives from a man in his forties with Graves' hyperthyroidism. The sample was blood. The chain has TRBV6-1 and TRBJ2-5; 7 nucleotides align to TRBD2. CDR3 in amino acids: CASSESARGTAGETQYF. The CDR3 DNA is TGTGCCAGCAGTGAGTCCGCGCGGGGGACCGCGGGGGAGACCCAGTACTTC.